The 6 T cell receptor beta chains listed next were all sequenced from one sample in a study of radiotherapy plus CTLA-4 blockade in lung cancer. Assay: immunoSEQ multiplex PCR; the TCRdb copy retains only in-frame clones and omits some. The data hold over 95,000 clones, with roughly 79% observed a single time. The specimen was peripheral blood, collected from a patient treated with radiotherapy plus ipilimumab. These receptors originate from a human donor with non-small cell lung cancer who had a partial response to radiotherapy plus ipilimumab. Some clones in this sample may be carry-over from other donors' samples.

This clone was seen repeatedly, ten times or more. V gene TRBV10-3 combines with J gene TRBJ1-2; D unresolved. V gave up 5 bases and J gave up 0 bases, with 10 bases separating them. This CDR3 is 14 amino acids long. Germline CDR1 is ENHRY and CDR2 is SYGVKD. DNA for the CDR3: TGTGCCATCAGTAGCGAGTTAGCTAACTATGGCTACACCTTC. Translation: CAISSELANYGYTF.

This clone was counted a few times. V usage is TRBV28 and J usage is TRBJ1-2; tentatively, D is TRBD1 (6 bases). The CDR3 is 17 residues long. V was trimmed by 1 base and J by 0 bases, leaving 15 bases between them. Germline V gene data show CDR1 as MDHEN and CDR2 as SYDVKM. DNA for the CDR3: TGTGCCAGCAGTTTATCTCAGGGGCGTTTGGCTAACTATGGCTACACCTTC. It yields the protein CASSLSQGRLANYGYTF.

This sequence joins TRBV18 and TRBJ2-2; 8 bases map to TRBD2. CDR3 length equals 16 residues. Germline V gene sequence: CDR1 KGHSH, CDR2 LQKENI. Germline trimming cut 4 bases from V and 1 base from J; bases unmatched to any gene: 5. CDR3 in DNA: TGTGCCAGCTCACAAAACAGCGGGGGGAACACCGGGGAGCTGTTTTTT. This sequence encodes CASSQNSGGNTGELFF.

This chain joins TRBV7-9 and TRBJ2-7; D might be TRBD2 (6 bases). V lost 5 bases, J lost 1 base, and 12 bases lay in between. CDR3 length equals 14 residues. CDR1 is SEHNR, CDR2 FQNEAQ, per germline (reference sequence). Written as DNA, the CDR3 is TGTGCCAGCAGCCGGATTGGGGGGTCCTACGAGCAGTACTTC. It translates to CASSRIGGSYEQYF.

A single count supports this clone. The chain links TRBV28 to TRBJ1-1, with no clear D. The CDR3 is 14 residues long. V lost 3 bases, J lost 2 bases, and 10 bases lay in between. CDR1 and CDR2 (germline): MDHEN, SYDVKM. CDR3 DNA: TGTGCCAGCAGTTTGACCCGGAGAAACACTGAAGCTTTCTTT. It yields the protein CASSLTRRNTEAFF.

This clone has only a few counts. This sequence joins TRBV6-1 and TRBJ2-1, with 9 nucleotides matching TRBD1. The CDR3 is 14 amino acids. V lost 4 bases to trimming and J lost 6 bases; unmatched junction nucleotides: 4. Per germline, CDR1 MNHNS and CDR2 SASEGT. Written as DNA, the CDR3 is TGTGCCAGCAGTGTTCTGACAGGGGGCAATGAGCAGTTCTTC. Translation gives CASSVLTGGNEQFF.